This entry features one T cell receptor (beta chain) sequence. Its antigen is currently unknown. From its re-call of the 5' RACE reads, TCRdb lists each CDR3 protein once, without DNA. The sample's table shows around 230,000 distinct CDR3 sequences. This entry is derived from a study of monozygotic twins with inflammatory bowel disease. Study-wide points: Resolution of different T cell subtypes was not achieved. Compared with healthy co-twins, IBD patients showed reduced TCRbeta repertoire diversity by inverse Simpson.

The source material was blood. The origin of this receptor is a human donor with ulcerative colitis or Crohn's disease, or a healthy co-twin of an affected twin (not recorded which).

The CDR3 sequence is CASSLKTAGETQYF. V and J are TRBV5-1 and TRBJ2-5; TCRdb selects TRBD1, and the lack of DNA leaves this call unchecked. The CDR3 loop spans 14 amino acids. The V gene's germline CDR1 is SGHRS and CDR2 YFSETQ.